This record covers a single T cell receptor (beta chain). Produced via immunoSEQ multiplex PCR; TCRdb's table is partial and in-frame only. Among 380,000 or so clones listed, around 89% were seen once. The germline V and J ends were trimmed by 0 bases and 3 bases, with 6 bases remaining between them. This CDR3 is built from 13 residues. In germline, CDR1 is MNHNS, CDR2 SASEGT. This sample is part of a study of Ad26.COV2.S vaccination and SARS-CoV-2 variants. Documented treatment: some 20 received Ad26.COV2.S at low or high dose, single or two shots; five or six received placebo; per-sample allocation not given. Samples came from day 63 after the first vaccine or placebo injection.

The rearrangement uses TRBV6-1 and TRBJ2-7; no definite D call. The sequencing here drew on peripheral blood, taken in a trial of Ad26.COV2.S vaccine versus placebo. The TCR comes from a person between 18 and 65 years old who received the Ad26.COV2.S COVID-19 vaccine or a placebo. The CDR3 DNA sequence: TGTGCCAGCAGTGAAGCGCCCAGCTACGAGCAGTACTTC. This translates into CASSEAPSYEQYF.